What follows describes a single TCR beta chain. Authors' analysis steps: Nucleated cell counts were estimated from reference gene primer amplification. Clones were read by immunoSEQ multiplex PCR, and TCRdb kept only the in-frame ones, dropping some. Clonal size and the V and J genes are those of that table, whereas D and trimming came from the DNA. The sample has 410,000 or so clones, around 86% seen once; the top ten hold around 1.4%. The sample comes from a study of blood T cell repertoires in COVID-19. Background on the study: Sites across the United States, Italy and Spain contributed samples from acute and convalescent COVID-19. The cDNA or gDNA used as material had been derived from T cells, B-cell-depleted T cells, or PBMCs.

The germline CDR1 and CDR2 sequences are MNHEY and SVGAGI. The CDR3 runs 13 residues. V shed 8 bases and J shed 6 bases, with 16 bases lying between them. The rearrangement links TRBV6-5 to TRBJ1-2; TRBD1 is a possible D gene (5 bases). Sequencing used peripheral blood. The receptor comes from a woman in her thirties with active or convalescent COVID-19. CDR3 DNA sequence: TGTGCCAGCCACATCACAGGTGCCAATGGCTACACCTTC. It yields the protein CASHITGANGYTF.